Below, 15 T cell receptor beta chains from the same sample are listed, as sequenced in a study of Ad26.COV2.S vaccination and SARS-CoV-2 variants (dated by TCRdb to the early 2020s). The treatment or condition label of this sample denotes: roughly 19 received Ad26.COV2.S at low or high dose, single or two shots; roughly 5 received placebo; per-sample allocation not given. Repertoires of vaccine and placebo recipients were sequenced from samples taken on day 63 after the first injection. The library was generated by the immunoSEQ multiplex PCR assay. TCRdb mirrors the immuneACCESS table, restricted to in-frame sequences. Some clones are absent from its copies; in checked studies, under half trace to an unresolved V gene, and the reason for the others is unknown. A total of 450,000 to 550,000 clones appear in this sample, approximately 92% of them only once. The ten largest clonotypes hold roughly 2.5% of the sample.

The specimen comprised peripheral blood, sampled in a trial of Ad26.COV2.S vaccine versus placebo. The source of these receptors is a person between 18 and 65 years old who received the Ad26.COV2.S COVID-19 vaccine or a placebo.

This clone was seen more than once but under ten times. This specimen includes other DNA sequences encoding the same CDR3. V gene TRBV7-9 combines with J gene TRBJ1-1, with D possibly TRBD1 on 5 matching bases. Germline V gives CDR1 SEHNR, CDR2 FQNEAQ (reference sequence). This CDR3 is 13 amino acids long. V was trimmed by 1 base and J by 5 bases, leaving 8 bases between them. Written as DNA, the CDR3 is TGTGCCAGCAGCTTAGATGGGGGGACTGAAGCTTTCTTT. This sequence encodes CASSLDGGTEAFF. Using reference TRBV7-9 and TRBJ1-1 for the parts outside the CDR3, the full variable domain is DTGVSQNPRHKITKRGQNVTFRCDPISEHNRLYWYRQTLGQGPEFLTYFQNEAQLEKSRLLSDRFSAERPKGSFSTLEIQRTEQGDSAMYLCASSLDGGTEAFFGQGTRLTVV.

The rearrangement links TRBV5-1 to TRBJ2-1, with D unresolved. With 4 bases removed from V and 4 bases from J, the gap between germline ends came to 9 bases. The CDR3 loop spans 13 amino acids. Germline assignment: CDR1 SGHRS and CDR2 YFSETQ. The CDR3 is CASSRDRYNEQFF. The CDR3 region has the DNA TGCGCCAGCAGCCGAGACCGGTACAATGAGCAGTTCTTC.

About this clone itself: Other DNA sequences of this sample code for an identical CDR3. The V and J genes are TRBV7-9 and TRBJ2-1; D ambiguous. The CDR3 sequence is 12 residues long. Trimming left V 3 bases short and J 7 bases short, with 7 bases between. Germline values: CDR1 SEHNR, CDR2 FQNEAQ (reference sequence). The CDR3 is CASSFSLNEQFF. The CDR3 DNA follows: TGTGCCAGCAGCTTTAGTCTGAATGAGCAGTTCTTC.

The chain uses TRBV5-1 and TRBJ2-5; D tentatively fits TRBD1 or TRBD2 (5 bases each). The CDR3 covers 14 residues. The V gene's germline CDR1 is SGHRS and CDR2 YFSETQ. V lost 4 bases and J 2 bases, leaving 12 bases between the germline ends. CDR3: CASSARGVQETQYF. For the CDR3, the DNA is TGCGCCAGCAGCGCGAGAGGGGTTCAAGAGACCCAGTACTTC.

This sequence joins TRBV2 and TRBJ1-4, with 9 bases aligning to TRBD1. Germline V lookup: CDR1 SNHLY, CDR2 FYNNEI. The CDR3 is made up of 13 amino acids. V gave up 8 bases and J gave up 4 bases; unmatched junction bases: 2. CDR3 sequence: CASSGQGNEKLFF. In DNA form, the CDR3 reads TGTGCCAGCTCGGGACAGGGTAATGAAAAACTGTTTTTT.

The chain uses TRBV11-3 and TRBJ2-3; unclear D gene. This CDR3 region has 13 residues. V gave up 3 bases and J gave up 0 bases, with 4 bases separating them. Per the germline V gene, CDR1 is SGHNT and CDR2 is YENEEA. The CDR3, as DNA: TGTGCCAGCAGCTTGGTGAGCACAGATACGCAGTATTTT. Its protein is CASSLVSTDTQYF.

This sequence joins TRBV28 and TRBJ1-2; a possible D gene is TRBD1 (5 bases). V dropped 7 bases and J dropped 2 bases, with 11 bases sitting between them. The CDR3 has 13 amino acids. Germline assignment: CDR1 MDHEN and CDR2 SYDVKM. The CDR3 loop is CASTRGGNYGYTF. CDR3 in DNA: TGTGCCAGCACGCGGGGGGGGAACTATGGCTACACCTTC.

The chain carries TRBV5-5 and TRBJ2-5, with a possible D match to TRBD1 (6 bases). Germline V lookup: CDR1 SGHKS, CDR2 YYEKEE (reference sequence). V shed 0 bases and J shed 5 bases, with 8 bases lying between them. The CDR3 extends over 13 amino acids. For the CDR3, the DNA is TGTGCCAGCAGCTTGGTGGGGGCTGAGACCCAGTACTTC. Amino acid sequence: CASSLVGAETQYF.

This chain joins TRBV6-2 or TRBV6-3 and TRBJ2-3; D gene uncertain. This CDR3 region has 14 residues. Germline CDR1 and CDR2: MNHEY and SVGEGT. V lost 7 bases and J 4 bases, leaving 15 bases between the germline ends. The CDR3 protein is CASIPRGYADTQYF. As DNA, the CDR3 is TGTGCCAGCATCCCCCGTGGGTATGCAGATACGCAGTATTTT.

This rearrangement joins TRBV28 to TRBJ1-4; 7 bases are a match to TRBD1. J gave up 4 bases and V 6 bases, and 8 bases lay outside the gene matches. The germline V gene has CDR1 MDHEN and CDR2 SYDVKM. CDR3 length equals 15 residues. CDR3 coding DNA: TGTGCCAGCAGGCCCCGAGGGGGCTATAATGAAAAACTGTTTTTT. Protein sequence: CASRPRGGYNEKLFF.

The chain employs TRBV5-1 and TRBJ1-2; no definite D call. V gave up 0 bases and J gave up 3 bases, with 6 bases separating them. Germline CDR1 is SGHRS and CDR2 is YFSETQ. The CDR3 runs to 13 residues. The CDR3 DNA reads TGCGCCAGCAGCTTGGCTGGGTACTATGGCTACACCTTC. Amino acids: CASSLAGYYGYTF.

V and J are TRBV30 and TRBJ2-1; possible D gene TRBD2, 5 bases. V dropped 0 bases and J dropped 2 bases, with 11 bases sitting between them. The germline V gene encodes CDR1 GTSNPN and CDR2 SVGIG (reference sequence). This CDR3 is 15 amino acids long. The CDR3 loop is CAWSVGSAAYNEQFF. The CDR3 nucleotides read TGTGCCTGGAGTGTGGGGAGCGCCGCCTACAATGAGCAGTTCTTC.

V is TRBV5-4 and J is TRBJ1-1; a possible D gene is TRBD1 (5 bases). The CDR3 length is 11 residues. Between the trimmed V and J ends, which lost 3 bases and 11 bases, there was a span of 11 bases. Per germline, CDR1 SGHNT and CDR2 YYREEE (reference sequence). The CDR3 loop reads CASSSGHGAFF. In nucleotides, the CDR3 is TGTGCCAGCAGCTCGGGGCATGGGGCTTTCTTT.

V gene TRBV4-3 combines with J gene TRBJ1-4; weak D call: TRBD1 (6 bases). CDR1 and CDR2 (germline): LGHNA, YSLEER. The CDR3 consists of 16 residues. Trimming removed 0 bases at V and 13 bases at J, with 21 bases between. This chain's CDR3 is CASSQDHRQIQGGLFF. CDR3 coding DNA: TGCGCCAGCAGCCAAGATCACCGGCAGATCCAAGGGGGACTGTTTTTT.

This sequence joins TRBV7-2 and TRBJ2-5; no clear D gene. Germline values: CDR1 SGHTA, CDR2 FQGNSA. The CDR3 extends over 13 amino acids. With 6 bases removed from V and 3 bases from J, the gap between germline ends came to 11 bases. The CDR3 nucleotides read TGTGCCAGCAGTCGGCTATTGGAAGAGACCCAGTACTTC. Its translation: CASSRLLEETQYF.